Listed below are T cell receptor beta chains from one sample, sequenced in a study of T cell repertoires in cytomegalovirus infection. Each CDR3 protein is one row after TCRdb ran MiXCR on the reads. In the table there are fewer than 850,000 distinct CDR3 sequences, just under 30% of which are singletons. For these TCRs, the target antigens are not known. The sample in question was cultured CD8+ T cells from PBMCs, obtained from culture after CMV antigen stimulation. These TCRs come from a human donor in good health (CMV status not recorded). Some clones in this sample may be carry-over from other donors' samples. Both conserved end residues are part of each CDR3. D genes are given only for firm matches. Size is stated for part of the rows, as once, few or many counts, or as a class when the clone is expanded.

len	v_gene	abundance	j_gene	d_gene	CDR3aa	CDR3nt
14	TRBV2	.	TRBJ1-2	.	CASSAGTDAYGYTF	TGTGCCAGCAGCGCCGGGACGGACGCATATGGCTACACCTTC
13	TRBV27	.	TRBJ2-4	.	CASSLTTKNIQYF	TGTGCCAGCAGTTTAACTACCAAAAACATTCAGTACTTC
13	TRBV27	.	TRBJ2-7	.	CASRGQRIYEQYF	TGTGCCAGCCGCGGACAGAGGATCTACGAGCAGTACTTC
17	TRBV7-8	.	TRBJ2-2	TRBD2	CASSFPGLAVNTGELFF	TGTGCCAGCAGCTTTCCGGGACTAGCCGTGAACACCGGGGAGCTGTTTTTT
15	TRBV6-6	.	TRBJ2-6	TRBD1	CASSPRDRGVNVLTF	TGTGCCAGCAGCCCTAGGGACAGGGGCGTCAACGTCCTGACTTTC
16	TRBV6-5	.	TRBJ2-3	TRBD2	CASGQRGLAGGDTQYF	TGTGCCAGCGGGCAGCGGGGGCTAGCGGGGGGCGATACGCAGTATTTT
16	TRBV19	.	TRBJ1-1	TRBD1	CASSTPPDRGDTEAFF	TGTGCCAGTAGTACCCCCCCGGACAGGGGGGACACTGAAGCTTTCTTT
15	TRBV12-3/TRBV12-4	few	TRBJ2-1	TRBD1	CASSSTGFFYNEQFF	TGTGCCAGCAGTTCGACAGGGTTTTTCTACAATGAGCAGTTCTTC
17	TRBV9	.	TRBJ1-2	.	CASSVAGEDRPGRGYTF	TGTGCCAGCAGCGTAGCGGGGGAGGACCGGCCAGGGAGAGGCTACACCTTC
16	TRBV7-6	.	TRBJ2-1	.	CASSPTPAATYNEQFF	TGTGCCAGCAGCCCCACTCCCGCGGCTACCTACAATGAGCAGTTCTTC
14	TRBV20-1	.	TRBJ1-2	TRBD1	CSAGSRDSIYGYTF	TGCAGTGCTGGGTCCCGGGACAGTATCTATGGCTACACCTTC
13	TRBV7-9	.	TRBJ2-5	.	CASSLGTMETQYF	TGTGCCAGCAGCTTAGGGACTATGGAGACCCAGTACTTC
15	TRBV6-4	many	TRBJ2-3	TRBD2	CASSDTSGGADTQYF	TGTGCCAGCAGTGACACTAGCGGGGGGGCAGATACGCAGTATTTT
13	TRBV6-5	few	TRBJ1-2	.	CASRTGRKDGYTF	TGTGCCAGCAGAACGGGACGGAAGGATGGCTACACCTTC
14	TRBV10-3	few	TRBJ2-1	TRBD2	CAVLGLAPDNEQFF	TGTGCCGTACTGGGACTAGCCCCGGACAATGAGCAGTTCTTC
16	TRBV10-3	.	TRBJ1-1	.	CAISESGTVQNTEAFF	TGTGCCATCAGTGAGTCGGGGACGGTACAGAACACTGAAGCTTTCTTT
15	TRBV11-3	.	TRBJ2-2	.	CASSSPIGPTGELFF	TGTGCCAGCAGCTCCCCAATCGGTCCTACCGGGGAGCTGTTTTTT
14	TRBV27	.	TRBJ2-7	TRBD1	CASTTGTGGYEQYF	TGTGCCAGCACCACCGGGACAGGGGGCTACGAGCAGTACTTC
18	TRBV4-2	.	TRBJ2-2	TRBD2	CASSQEASGGSVTGELFF	TGTGCCAGCAGCCAAGAGGCTAGCGGGGGCTCCGTCACCGGGGAGCTGTTTTTT
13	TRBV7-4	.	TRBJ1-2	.	CASSNQGHYGYTF	TGTGCCAGCAGCAATCAGGGCCACTATGGCTACACCTTC
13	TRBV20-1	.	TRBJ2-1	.	CSAEGLGDNEQFF	TGCAGTGCCGAGGGGTTAGGGGATAATGAGCAGTTCTTC
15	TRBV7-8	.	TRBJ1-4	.	CASSTRTTVEGKLFF	TGTGCCAGCAGCACAAGAACGACCGTCGAGGGAAAACTGTTTTTT
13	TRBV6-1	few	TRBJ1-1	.	CASRPGWYTEAFF	TGTGCCAGCAGACCAGGGTGGTACACTGAAGCTTTCTTT
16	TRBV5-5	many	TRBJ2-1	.	CASSHLGGTLENEQFF	TGTGCCAGCAGCCATCTTGGGGGCACCCTCGAGAATGAGCAGTTCTTC
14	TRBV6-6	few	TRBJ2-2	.	CASSYVSNTGELFF	TGTGCCAGCAGTTATGTCTCGAACACCGGGGAGCTGTTTTTT
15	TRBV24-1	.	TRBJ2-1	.	CATSDLKTSINEQFF	TGTGCCACCAGTGATTTGAAGACTAGTATCAATGAGCAGTTCTTC
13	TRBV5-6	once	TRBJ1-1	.	CASSLDPVEEAFF	TGTGCCAGCAGCTTGGATCCAGTCGAGGAAGCTTTCTTT
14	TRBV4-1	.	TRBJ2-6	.	CASSQVVGANVLTF	TGCGCCAGCAGCCAGGTTGTTGGGGCCAACGTCCTGACTTTC
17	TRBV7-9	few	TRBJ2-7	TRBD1	CASSGGQESEGWREQYF	TGTGCCAGCAGCGGGGGACAGGAAAGTGAGGGATGGCGGGAGCAGTACTTC
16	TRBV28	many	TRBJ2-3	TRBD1	CASSNYGTGNTDTQYF	TGTGCCAGCAGTAACTACGGGACAGGGAACACAGATACGCAGTATTTT
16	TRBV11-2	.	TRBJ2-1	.	CASSLARTRGRGEQFF	TGTGCCAGCAGCTTAGCTCGGACAAGGGGTCGGGGTGAGCAGTTCTTC
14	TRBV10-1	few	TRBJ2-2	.	CASSEFPDTGELFF	TGCGCCAGCAGTGAGTTCCCGGACACCGGGGAGCTGTTTTTT
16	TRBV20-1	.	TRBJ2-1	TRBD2	CSASRGGRGSYNEQFF	TGCAGTGCTAGCCGTGGAGGGCGGGGGTCCTACAATGAGCAGTTCTTC
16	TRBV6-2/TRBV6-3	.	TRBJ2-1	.	CASRYVGGGPYNEQFF	TGTGCCAGCCGTTACGTCGGTGGGGGCCCATACAATGAGCAGTTCTTC
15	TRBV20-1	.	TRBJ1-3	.	CSARDDTSSGNTIYF	TGCAGTGCTAGAGATGACACGAGCTCTGGAAACACCATATATTTT
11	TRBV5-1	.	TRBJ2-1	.	CASRVSNEQFF	TGCGCCAGCAGGGTCTCTAATGAGCAGTTCTTC
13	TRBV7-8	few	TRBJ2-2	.	CASSLRSRGELFF	TGTGCCAGCAGCTTAAGGTCAAGGGGGGAGCTGTTTTTT
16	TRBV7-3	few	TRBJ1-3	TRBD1	CASSLKGQKFANTIYF	TGTGCCAGCAGCTTAAAGGGACAGAAATTCGCAAACACCATATATTTT
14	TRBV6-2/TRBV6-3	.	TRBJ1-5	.	CASTPDGSNQPQHF	TGTGCCAGCACTCCCGATGGGAGCAATCAGCCCCAGCATTTT
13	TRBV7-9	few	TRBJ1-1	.	CASSAPGATEAFF	TGTGCCAGCAGCGCCCCAGGGGCCACTGAAGCTTTCTTT
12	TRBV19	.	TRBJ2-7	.	CASSMWENEQYF	TGTGCCAGTAGTATGTGGGAGAACGAGCAGTACTTC
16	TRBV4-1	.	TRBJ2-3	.	CASTWNEVADTDTQYF	TGCGCCAGCACCTGGAATGAGGTTGCCGACACAGATACGCAGTATTTT
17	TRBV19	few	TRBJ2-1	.	CASSIGAGGPSYNEQFF	TGTGCCAGTAGTATCGGCGCCGGGGGCCCTTCCTACAATGAGCAGTTCTTC
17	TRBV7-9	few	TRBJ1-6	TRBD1	CASSSGQASSYNSPLHF	TGTGCCAGCAGCTCGGGACAGGCGAGCTCCTATAATTCACCCCTCCACTTT